This is a list of T cell receptor beta chains from one sample in a study of a mutant IDH1 vaccine in newly diagnosed glioma. TCRdb's copy holds only in-frame clones and misses some; the assay was immunoSEQ multiplex PCR. The sample holds fewer than 70,000 clones, roughly 86% seen once. Antigens of these TCRs are unknown. The sequencing used PBMCs, collected from a glioma patient whose treatment included an IDH1 peptide vaccine. Source of these receptors: a man under 40 with glioma. CDR3s include the opening cysteine and the closing phenylalanine or tryptophan. Each record gives: V gene, D gene, J gene, clone size, CDR3 protein, CDR3 DNA. D genes are given only for firm matches. Not all rows give a size; the values are once, few, many and, for expanded clones, a class.

V: TRBV28; D: NA; J: TRBJ2-1; size: few; CDR3: CASSSYYRVNEQFF; DNA: TGTGCCAGCAGCTCATATTACAGGGTCAATGAGCAGTTCTTC
V: TRBV30; D: NA; J: TRBJ1-4; size: NA; CDR3: CAWSLGIEDEKLFF; DNA: TGTGCCTGGAGTCTCGGCATCGAGGATGAAAAACTGTTTTTT
V: TRBV11-3; D: NA; J: TRBJ2-1; size: NA; CDR3: CASSLRGKRDNEQFF; DNA: TGTGCCAGCAGCTTACGGGGGAAAAGGGACAATGAGCAGTTCTTC
V: TRBV19; D: TRBD1; J: TRBJ1-5; size: once; CDR3: CASRDRVDQPQHF; DNA: TGTGCCAGTAGAGACAGGGTGGATCAGCCCCAGCATTTT
V: TRBV13; D: TRBD2; J: TRBJ2-5; size: NA; CDR3: CASKRAGGKETQYF; DNA: TGTGCCAGCAAACGAGCGGGAGGGAAAGAGACCCAGTACTTC
V: TRBV6-6; D: NA; J: TRBJ1-6; size: few; CDR3: CASSYSAATNSPLHF; DNA: TGTGCCAGCAGTTACTCGGCAGCTACTAATTCACCCCTCCACTTT
V: TRBV15; D: TRBD1; J: TRBJ1-6; size: NA; CDR3: CATSSPDRGNSPLHF; DNA: TGTGCCACCAGCAGCCCGGACAGGGGTAATTCACCCCTCCACTTT
V: TRBV20-1; D: NA; J: TRBJ2-1; size: few; CDR3: CSVPGANEQFF; DNA: TGCAGTGTACCGGGGGCAAATGAGCAGTTCTTC
V: TRBV5-1; D: NA; J: TRBJ1-1; size: once; CDR3: CASSSRGENTEAFF; DNA: TGCGCCAGCAGCTCGCGTGGGGAGAACACTGAAGCTTTCTTT
V: TRBV27; D: NA; J: TRBJ1-2; size: NA; CDR3: CASSLGRTYGYTF; DNA: TGTGCCAGCAGTTTGGGTCGGACCTATGGCTACACCTTC
V: TRBV30; D: NA; J: TRBJ1-2; size: NA; CDR3: CAWTADRLYGYTF; DNA: TGTGCCTGGACTGCGGACCGTCTTTATGGCTACACCTTC
V: TRBV6-6; D: TRBD1; J: TRBJ1-1; size: NA; CDR3: CASSYPRQGRTEAFF; DNA: TGTGCCAGCAGTTACCCGAGACAGGGAAGGACTGAAGCTTTCTTT
V: TRBV4-3; D: TRBD1; J: TRBJ2-2; size: NA; CDR3: CASSHPSGTGGTGELFF; DNA: TGCGCCAGCAGCCACCCATCCGGGACAGGGGGAACCGGGGAGCTGTTTTTT
V: TRBV19; D: NA; J: TRBJ1-3; size: NA; CDR3: CASSMNHNSGNTIYF; DNA: TGTGCCAGTAGTATGAATCACAACTCTGGAAACACCATATATTTT
V: TRBV28; D: NA; J: TRBJ2-1; size: once; CDR3: CASSFPGPYNEQFF; DNA: TGTGCCAGCAGTTTCCCCGGGCCTTACAATGAGCAGTTCTTC
V: TRBV30; D: NA; J: TRBJ1-4; size: few; CDR3: CAWKGESEKLFF; DNA: TGTGCCTGGAAAGGGGAAAGCGAAAAACTGTTTTTT
V: TRBV28; D: TRBD1; J: TRBJ2-7; size: NA; CDR3: CASSLSGTGGPYEQYF; DNA: TGTGCCAGCAGTTTATCCGGGACAGGGGGCCCCTACGAGCAGTACTTC
V: TRBV4-1; D: NA; J: TRBJ2-1; size: NA; CDR3: CASRNPLTTPYNEQFF; DNA: TGCGCCAGCAGAAATCCCCTAACAACGCCCTACAATGAGCAGTTCTTC
V: TRBV28; D: NA; J: TRBJ1-2; size: NA; CDR3: CASHRAGYGYTF; DNA: TGTGCCAGTCACAGGGCGGGCTATGGCTACACCTTC
V: TRBV27; D: TRBD1; J: TRBJ1-2; size: NA; CDR3: CASGTGTGDYGYTF; DNA: TGTGCCAGCGGTACCGGGACAGGGGACTATGGCTACACCTTC
V: TRBV11-2; D: NA; J: TRBJ1-2; size: NA; CDR3: CASSSDSRTNYGYTF; DNA: TGTGCCAGCAGCTCTGACAGTCGGACGAACTATGGCTACACCTTC
V: TRBV5-1; D: NA; J: TRBJ2-7; size: NA; CDR3: CASGDSYEQYF; DNA: TGCGCCAGCGGTGACTCCTACGAGCAGTACTTC
V: TRBV7-3; D: NA; J: TRBJ2-5; size: few; CDR3: CASSSGSQETQYF; DNA: TGTGCCAGCAGCTCGGGGTCACAAGAGACCCAGTACTTC
V: TRBV5-1; D: TRBD1; J: TRBJ2-5; size: once; CDR3: CASSLDGTGGGETQYF; DNA: TGCGCCAGCAGCTTGGACGGGACAGGGGGCGGAGAGACCCAGTACTTC
V: TRBV11-2; D: NA; J: TRBJ1-1; size: NA; CDR3: CASSLVGWAEAFF; DNA: TGTGCCAGCAGCTTAGTTGGGTGGGCTGAAGCTTTCTTT
V: TRBV30; D: NA; J: TRBJ1-6; size: few; CDR3: CAWSTAALGGISPLHF; DNA: TGTGCCTGGAGTACCGCGGCCCTGGGCGGCATATCACCCCTCCACTTT
V: TRBV2; D: TRBD1; J: TRBJ1-2; size: few; CDR3: CASSLYRGEGYTF; DNA: TGTGCCAGCAGTCTATACAGGGGGGAAGGCTACACCTTC
V: TRBV15; D: NA; J: TRBJ1-5; size: few; CDR3: CATGKNNQPQHF; DNA: TGTGCCACCGGGAAGAACAATCAGCCCCAGCATTTT
V: TRBV6-1; D: NA; J: TRBJ1-2; size: NA; CDR3: CASSAAAPGGYTF; DNA: TGTGCCAGCAGTGCCGCAGCCCCTGGTGGCTACACCTTC
V: TRBV2; D: NA; J: TRBJ2-7; size: NA; CDR3: CASSEGRGVYEQYF; DNA: TGTGCCAGCAGTGAGGGCCGAGGGGTCTACGAGCAGTACTTC
V: TRBV28; D: TRBD2; J: TRBJ2-7; size: NA; CDR3: CAGSSGRTYEQYF; DNA: TGTGCCGGCTCTAGCGGGAGGACCTACGAGCAGTACTTC
V: TRBV30; D: NA; J: TRBJ1-1; size: few; CDR3: CAWSERDSEAFF; DNA: TGTGCCTGGAGTGAAAGGGACTCTGAAGCTTTCTTT
V: TRBV30; D: NA; J: TRBJ2-7; size: NA; CDR3: CAWKQAYEQYF; DNA: TGTGCCTGGAAACAAGCTTACGAGCAGTACTTC
V: TRBV25-1; D: NA; J: TRBJ2-1; size: NA; CDR3: CASSLRWSEQFF; DNA: TGTGCCAGCAGTCTAAGGTGGAGTGAGCAGTTCTTC
V: TRBV6-5; D: NA; J: TRBJ2-3; size: NA; CDR3: CASSSPTDTQYF; DNA: TGTGCCAGCAGTTCACCCACAGATACGCAGTATTTT
V: TRBV6-6; D: NA; J: TRBJ2-7; size: NA; CDR3: CASSSMSEQYF; DNA: TGTGCCAGCAGTTCGATGTCCGAGCAGTACTTC
V: TRBV10-3; D: NA; J: TRBJ1-2; size: NA; CDR3: CAISEPRQTGGYTF; DNA: TGTGCCATCAGTGAGCCCCGACAGACTGGAGGCTACACCTTC
V: TRBV7-9; D: NA; J: TRBJ2-7; size: NA; CDR3: CASSLKAPESYEQYF; DNA: TGTGCCAGCAGCTTAAAGGCCCCAGAATCATACGAGCAGTACTTC
V: TRBV30; D: TRBD1; J: TRBJ1-1; size: few; CDR3: CAWKPRGLVNTEAFF; DNA: TGTGCCTGGAAACCGAGGGGGCTGGTGAACACTGAAGCTTTCTTT
V: TRBV7-7; D: TRBD2; J: TRBJ2-1; size: NA; CDR3: CASSPSGTTRNEQFF; DNA: TGTGCCAGCAGCCCTAGCGGGACCACGAGAAATGAGCAGTTCTTC
V: TRBV10-1; D: NA; J: TRBJ1-2; size: once; CDR3: CASSAGPNYGYTF; DNA: TGCGCCAGCAGCGCGGGACCTAACTATGGCTACACCTTC
V: TRBV30; D: NA; J: TRBJ2-3; size: NA; CDR3: CASTTASTDTQYF; DNA: TGTGCCTCGACGACGGCTAGCACAGATACGCAGTATTTT
V: TRBV5-1; D: NA; J: TRBJ1-1; size: NA; CDR3: CASSLTGRNTEAFF; DNA: TGCGCCAGCAGCCTGACAGGCAGGAACACTGAAGCTTTCTTT
V: TRBV10-3; D: NA; J: TRBJ2-7; size: NA; CDR3: CAISESGRYGTLGSEQYF; DNA: TGTGCCATCAGTGAGTCAGGACGATACGGGACTCTCGGATCCGAGCAGTACTTC
V: TRBV28; D: NA; J: TRBJ1-2; size: NA; CDR3: CASSLYDGGYTF; DNA: TGTGCCAGCAGTTTATACGACGGTGGCTACACCTTC
V: TRBV28; D: NA; J: TRBJ2-7; size: NA; CDR3: CASLSFGAYEQYF; DNA: TGTGCCAGCCTCTCATTCGGGGCCTACGAGCAGTACTTC
V: TRBV27; D: NA; J: TRBJ2-1; size: NA; CDR3: CASSLFPLAPTNEQFF; DNA: TGTGCCAGCAGTTTATTTCCCTTAGCACCTACAAATGAGCAGTTCTTC
V: TRBV18; D: NA; J: TRBJ2-6; size: NA; CDR3: CASSPTSGANVLTF; DNA: TGTGCCAGCTCACCTACCTCTGGGGCCAACGTCCTGACTTTC
V: TRBV9; D: NA; J: TRBJ2-3; size: NA; CDR3: CASSVKKGDIDTQYF; DNA: TGTGCCAGCAGCGTAAAAAAAGGGGACATAGATACGCAGTATTTT
V: TRBV6-6; D: TRBD1; J: TRBJ2-7; size: NA; CDR3: CASSSTGGSSYEQYF; DNA: TGTGCCAGCAGTTCCACAGGGGGGTCTTCGTACGAGCAGTACTTC
V: TRBV19; D: TRBD1; J: TRBJ1-2; size: once; CDR3: CASRRDRDNYGYTF; DNA: TGTGCCAGTAGGCGGGACAGGGATAACTATGGCTACACCTTC
V: TRBV27; D: NA; J: TRBJ2-1; size: NA; CDR3: CASSSLAPSSYNEQFF; DNA: TGTGCCAGCAGCTCTCTAGCGCCTAGCTCCTACAATGAGCAGTTCTTC
V: TRBV2; D: NA; J: TRBJ1-2; size: NA; CDR3: CASRTEHMDGYTF; DNA: TGTGCCAGCCGGACAGAACACATGGATGGCTACACCTTC
V: TRBV28; D: NA; J: TRBJ2-2; size: NA; CDR3: CASSTTGRANTGELFF; DNA: TGTGCCAGCAGTACAACAGGGCGGGCGAACACCGGGGAGCTGTTTTTT
V: TRBV19; D: NA; J: TRBJ2-1; size: NA; CDR3: CASSLRGPSSYNEQFF; DNA: TGTGCCAGTAGCCTCCGAGGCCCGAGCTCCTACAATGAGCAGTTCTTC